The 2 T cell receptor beta chains presented below share a single source sample, sequenced in a study of blood T cell repertoires in COVID-19. Clones were sequenced by immunoSEQ multiplex PCR, and TCRdb holds only the in-frame ones, with some missing. The sample lists under 300,000 clones, 80% to 90% seen once, with 1.4% in the top ten. Input material: peripheral blood. The receptor source for this set is a woman in her 40s who had recovered from COVID-19.

The V and J genes are TRBV19 and TRBJ1-4, with a weak D call TRBD1 (5 bases). V dropped 6 bases and J dropped 0 bases, with 11 bases sitting between them. The CDR3 spans 15 residues. From germline, CDR1 is LNHDA and CDR2 SQIVND (reference sequence). The CDR3 DNA follows: TGTGCCAGTAGGGGGCCCGGTGCAACTAATGAAAAACTGTTTTTT. Amino acid sequence: CASRGPGATNEKLFF.

The rearrangement uses TRBV6-2 or TRBV6-3 and TRBJ2-7, with 9 positions matching TRBD1. Germline loops: CDR1 MNHEY, CDR2 SVGEGT. V lost 6 bases and J lost 6; bases outside the gene matches: 12. CDR3 length equals 15 residues. Written as DNA, the CDR3 is TGTGCCAGCAGCGTCTCATGGGACAGGGCAAGCGAGCAGTACTTC. Protein: CASSVSWDRASEQYF.